The clone carrying this TCR beta chain has at least ten counts. The time point was: pretreatment peripheral blood. Each patient presented with locally advanced or metastatic urothelial carcinoma. This sample was taken from a study of PD-L1 blockade in urothelial cancer. On the study more broadly: Males with urothelial cancer arising in the bladder constituted most of the 29 patients. Prior chemotherapy in patients spanned 0 to 3 regimens. The analyses of blood took place 3 weeks (second dose) and 6 weeks after treatment start.

TCRdb's table, derived via immunoSEQ multiplex PCR, lists solely in-frame clones and lacks some. The sample yields over 65,000 clones, around 90% seen once. The CDR3 loop spans 14 amino acids. V lost 7 bases to trimming and J lost 0 bases, with 13 bases between them. From germline, CDR1 is SQVTM and CDR2 ANQGSEA. The sample here was PBMCs, taken around atezolizumab (anti-PD-L1) treatment. The TCR comes from a man aged 70-80 years with urothelial cancer. V and J are TRBV29-1 and TRBJ2-1, with D possibly TRBD2 on 5 matching bases. This CDR3 is CSAGDTSSYNEQFF. The CDR3 DNA reads TGCAGCGCCGGAGACACTAGCTCCTACAATGAGCAGTTCTTC.